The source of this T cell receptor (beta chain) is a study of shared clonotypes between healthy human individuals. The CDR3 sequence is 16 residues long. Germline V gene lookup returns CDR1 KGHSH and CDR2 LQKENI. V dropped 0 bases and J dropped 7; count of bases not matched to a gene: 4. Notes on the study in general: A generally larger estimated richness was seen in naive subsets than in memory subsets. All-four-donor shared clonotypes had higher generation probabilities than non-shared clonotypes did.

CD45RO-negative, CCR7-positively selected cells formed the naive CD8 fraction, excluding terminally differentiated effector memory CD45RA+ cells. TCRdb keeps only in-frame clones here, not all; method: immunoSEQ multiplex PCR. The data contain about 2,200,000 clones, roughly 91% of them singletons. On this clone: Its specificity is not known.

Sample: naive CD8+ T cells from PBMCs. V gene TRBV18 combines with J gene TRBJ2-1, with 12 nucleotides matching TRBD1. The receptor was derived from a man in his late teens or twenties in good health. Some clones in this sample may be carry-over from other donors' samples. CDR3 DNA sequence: TGTGCCAGCTCACCACCGGGACAGGGGGCACGGAATGAGCAGTTCTTC. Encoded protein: CASSPPGQGARNEQFF.